What follows describes a single T cell receptor beta chain. What it binds is unknown. This sample is drawn from a study of CD8 T cell repertoires and HIV-1 epitope variants. Across the study: Tested: three Gag epitope families, Nef HW9 and YT9. General study results and limits: This assay reports beta chains of antigen-expanded cells, not T cell function.

Profiling relied on immunoSEQ multiplex PCR, and the TCRdb table lists in-frame clones only, not all of them. The sample holds over 90,000 clones, 60% to 80% seen once. Sequenced: uncultured baseline CD8+ T cells from peripheral blood mononuclear cells (PBMCs). This sequence was found in a male donor with HIV.

The CDR3 DNA reads as TGTGCCAGCAGCCAAGACACAGCGGGACAAGGCCAGGGTCAGCCCCAGCATTTT. Protein: CASSQDTAGQGQGQPQHF. The V gene is TRBV4-2, the J gene TRBJ1-5, with D maybe TRBD1 (6 bases). The CDR3 has 18 amino acids. Germline CDR1 reads LGHNA; CDR2 reads YNFKEQ. Trimming cost V 0 bases and J 6 bases, with 21 bases left between them.